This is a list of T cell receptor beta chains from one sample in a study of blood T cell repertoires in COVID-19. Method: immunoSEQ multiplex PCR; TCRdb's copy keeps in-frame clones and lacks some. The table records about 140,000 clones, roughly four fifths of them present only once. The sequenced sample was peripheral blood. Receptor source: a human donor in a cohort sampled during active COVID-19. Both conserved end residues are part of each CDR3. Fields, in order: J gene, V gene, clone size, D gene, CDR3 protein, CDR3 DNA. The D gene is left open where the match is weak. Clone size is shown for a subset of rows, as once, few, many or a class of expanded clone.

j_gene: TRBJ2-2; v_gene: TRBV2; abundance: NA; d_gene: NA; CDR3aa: CASSSYNTGELFF; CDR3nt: TGTGCCAGCAGCTCCTATAACACCGGGGAGCTGTTTTTT
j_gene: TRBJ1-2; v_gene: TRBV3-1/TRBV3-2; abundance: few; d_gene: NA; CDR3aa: CASSQGLSSGYTF; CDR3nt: TGTGCCAGCAGCCAGGGACTGTCTTCCGGCTACACCTTC
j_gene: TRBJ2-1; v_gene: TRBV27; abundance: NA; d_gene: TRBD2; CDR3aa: CASSLRGDSGSPYNEQFF; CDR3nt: TGTGCCAGCAGTCTTAGGGGAGATAGCGGGAGCCCCTACAATGAGCAGTTCTTC
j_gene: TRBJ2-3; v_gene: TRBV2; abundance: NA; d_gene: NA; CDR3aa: CAGSSSTDTQYF; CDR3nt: TGTGCCGGCTCTTCAAGCACAGATACGCAGTATTTT
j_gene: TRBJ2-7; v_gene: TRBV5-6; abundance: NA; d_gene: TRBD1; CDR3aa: CASSLGPPGQDDHEQYF; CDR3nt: TGTGCCAGCAGCTTGGGACCCCCCGGACAGGATGACCACGAGCAGTACTTC
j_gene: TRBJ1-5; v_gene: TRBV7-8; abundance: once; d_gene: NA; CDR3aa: CASSLKYSGDQPQHF; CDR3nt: TGTGCCAGCAGCTTAAAGTATTCCGGGGATCAGCCCCAGCATTTT
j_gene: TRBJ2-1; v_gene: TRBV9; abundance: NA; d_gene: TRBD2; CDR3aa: CASSALAGYEQFF; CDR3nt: TGTGCCAGCAGCGCGCTAGCGGGATATGAGCAGTTCTTC
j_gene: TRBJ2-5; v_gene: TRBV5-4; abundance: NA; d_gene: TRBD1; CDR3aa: CASSLRDRASDETQYF; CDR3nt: TGTGCCAGCAGCTTGCGGGACAGGGCTTCGGACGAGACCCAGTACTTC
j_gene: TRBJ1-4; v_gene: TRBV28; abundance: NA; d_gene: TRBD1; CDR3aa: CASSPGQVGEKLFF; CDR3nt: TGTGCCAGCAGTCCGGGACAGGTTGGCGAAAAACTGTTTTTT
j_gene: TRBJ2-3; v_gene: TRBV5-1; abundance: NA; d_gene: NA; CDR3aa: CASSPDSGLLTDTQYF; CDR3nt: TGCGCCAGCAGCCCGGACAGCGGACTGCTCACAGATACGCAGTATTTT
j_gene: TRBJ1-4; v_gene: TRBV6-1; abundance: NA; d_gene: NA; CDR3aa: CASSEIGPPNEKLFF; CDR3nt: TGTGCCAGCAGTGAAATTGGGCCGCCCAATGAAAAACTGTTTTTT
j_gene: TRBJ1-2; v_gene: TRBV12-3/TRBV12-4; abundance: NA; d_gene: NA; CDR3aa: CASSPQTWGYTF; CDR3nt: TGTGCCAGCAGCCCCCAGACTTGGGGCTACACCTTC
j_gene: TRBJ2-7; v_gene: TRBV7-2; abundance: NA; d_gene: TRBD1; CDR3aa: CASSSYRGTYEQYF; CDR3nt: TGTGCCAGCAGCTCATACAGGGGCACATACGAGCAGTACTTC
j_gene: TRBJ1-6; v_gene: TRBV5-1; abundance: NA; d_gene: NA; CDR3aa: CASSPRLAGANGSPLHF; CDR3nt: TGCGCCAGCAGCCCGAGGCTTGCGGGGGCCAACGGTTCACCCCTCCACTTT
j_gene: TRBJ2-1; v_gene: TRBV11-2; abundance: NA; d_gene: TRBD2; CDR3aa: CASRSLAGAGEQFF; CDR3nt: TGTGCCAGCAGAAGCTTAGCGGGAGCGGGTGAGCAGTTCTTC
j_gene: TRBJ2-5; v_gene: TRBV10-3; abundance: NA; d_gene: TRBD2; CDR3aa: CAISSGREETQYF; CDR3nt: TGTGCCATCAGTAGCGGGAGGGAAGAGACCCAGTACTTC
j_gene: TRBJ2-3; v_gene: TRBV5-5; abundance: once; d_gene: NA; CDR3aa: CASSSGQISTDTQYF; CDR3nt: TGTGCCAGCAGCTCTGGACAGATTAGCACAGATACGCAGTATTTT
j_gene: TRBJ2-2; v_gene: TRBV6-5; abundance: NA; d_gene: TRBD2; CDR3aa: CASSEGGRSTGELFF; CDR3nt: TGTGCCAGCTCCGAAGGCGGGAGGAGCACCGGGGAGCTGTTTTTT
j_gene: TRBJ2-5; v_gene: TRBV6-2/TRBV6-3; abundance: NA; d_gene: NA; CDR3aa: CASSSMRETQYF; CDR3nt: TGTGCCAGCAGTTCCATGCGAGAGACCCAGTACTTC
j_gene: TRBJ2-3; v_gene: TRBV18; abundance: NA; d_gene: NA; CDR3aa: CASSPPGGLQNTQYF; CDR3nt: TGTGCCAGCTCACCACCTGGGGGCCTGCAAAATACGCAGTATTTT
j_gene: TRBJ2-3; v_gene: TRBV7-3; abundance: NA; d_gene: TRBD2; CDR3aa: CASSLNPSGTGGDTQYF; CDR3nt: TGTGCCAGCAGCTTAAACCCTAGCGGGACGGGTGGAGATACGCAGTATTTT
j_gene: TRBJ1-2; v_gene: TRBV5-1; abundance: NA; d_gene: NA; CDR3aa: CASSLEGDTRYGYTF; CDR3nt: TGCGCCAGCAGCTTGGAGGGGGACACACGCTATGGCTACACCTTC
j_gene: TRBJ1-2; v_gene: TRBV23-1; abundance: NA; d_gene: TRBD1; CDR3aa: CARDRGIYGYTF; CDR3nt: TGCGCCAGGGACAGGGGAATCTATGGCTACACCTTC
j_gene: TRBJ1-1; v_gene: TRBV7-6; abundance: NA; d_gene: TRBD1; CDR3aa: CASSLGTGRANTEAFF; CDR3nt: TGTGCCAGCAGCTTAGGGACAGGGAGAGCGAACACTGAAGCTTTCTTT
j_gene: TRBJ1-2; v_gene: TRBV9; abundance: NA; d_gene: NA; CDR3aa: CASSVGNYGYTF; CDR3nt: TGTGCCAGCAGCGTCGGTAACTATGGCTACACCTTC
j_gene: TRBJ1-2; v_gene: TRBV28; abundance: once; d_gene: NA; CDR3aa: CASSLVARGGYTF; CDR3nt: TGTGCCAGCAGTTTAGTAGCGCGTGGGGGCTACACCTTC
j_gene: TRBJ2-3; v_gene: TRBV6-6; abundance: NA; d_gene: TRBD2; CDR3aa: CASRPTGLAVEGYF; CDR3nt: TGTGCCAGCAGGCCCACGGGACTAGCGGTAGAAGGGTATTTT
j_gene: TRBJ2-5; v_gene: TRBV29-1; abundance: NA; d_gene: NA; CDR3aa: CSVGGSAGETQYF; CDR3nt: TGCAGCGTGGGCGGTTCGGCGGGCGAGACCCAGTACTTC
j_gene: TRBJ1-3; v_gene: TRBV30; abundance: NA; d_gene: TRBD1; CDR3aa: CAWSQGAWAGNTIYF; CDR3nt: TGTGCCTGGAGCCAGGGGGCCTGGGCTGGAAACACCATATATTTT
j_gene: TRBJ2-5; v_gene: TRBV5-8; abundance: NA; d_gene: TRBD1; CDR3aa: CASSFRTGQETQYF; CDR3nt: TGTGCCAGCAGCTTCCGGACAGGCCAAGAGACCCAGTACTTC
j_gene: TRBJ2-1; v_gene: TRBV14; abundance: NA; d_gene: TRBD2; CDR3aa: CASNPSGPSSYNEQFF; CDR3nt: TGTGCCAGCAACCCTAGCGGGCCAAGCTCCTACAATGAGCAGTTCTTC
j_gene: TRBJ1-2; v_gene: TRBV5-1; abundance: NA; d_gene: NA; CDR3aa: CASSLAAGDDGYTF; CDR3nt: TGCGCCAGCAGCTTGGCGGCAGGGGACGATGGCTACACCTTC
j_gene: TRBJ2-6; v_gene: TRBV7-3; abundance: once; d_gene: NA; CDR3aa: CASSLQGGLRGANVLTF; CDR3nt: TGTGCCAGCAGCTTACAGGGGGGTCTCCGTGGGGCCAACGTCCTGACTTTC
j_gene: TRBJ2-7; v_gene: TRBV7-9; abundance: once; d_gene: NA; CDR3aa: CASSFNPREQYF; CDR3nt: TGTGCCAGCAGCTTTAATCCCCGGGAGCAGTACTTC
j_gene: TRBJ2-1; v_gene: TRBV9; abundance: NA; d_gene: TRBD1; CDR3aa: CASSVEYGTGGPNEQFF; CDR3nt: TGTGCCAGCAGCGTAGAGTATGGGACAGGGGGCCCAAATGAGCAGTTCTTC
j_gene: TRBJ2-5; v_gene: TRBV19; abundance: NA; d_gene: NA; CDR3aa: CASSPSPPEGQKTQYF; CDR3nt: TGTGCCAGTAGTCCCTCCCCACCGGAGGGCCAGAAGACCCAGTACTTC
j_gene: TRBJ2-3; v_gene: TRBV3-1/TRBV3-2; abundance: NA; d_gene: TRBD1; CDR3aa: CASSQSTGGTDTQYF; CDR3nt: TGTGCCAGCAGCCAATCTACAGGGGGGACAGATACGCAGTATTTT
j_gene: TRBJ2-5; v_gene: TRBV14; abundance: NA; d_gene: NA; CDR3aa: CASSPRLQGLGETQYF; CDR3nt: TGTGCCAGCAGCCCAAGGCTCCAGGGGCTGGGAGAGACCCAGTACTTC
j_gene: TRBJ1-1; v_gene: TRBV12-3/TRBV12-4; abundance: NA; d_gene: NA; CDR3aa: CAQSAGRTEAFF; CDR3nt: TGTGCTCAGTCGGCGGGGAGGACTGAAGCTTTCTTT
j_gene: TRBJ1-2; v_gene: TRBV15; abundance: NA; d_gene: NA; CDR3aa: CATSSGGVSLYGYTF; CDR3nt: TGTGCCACCAGCAGCGGGGGTGTAAGTCTCTATGGCTACACCTTC
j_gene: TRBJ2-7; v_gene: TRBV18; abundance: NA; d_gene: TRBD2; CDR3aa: CASSPRGSGSYEQYF; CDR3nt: TGTGCCAGCTCACCGAGGGGTAGCGGGAGCTACGAGCAGTACTTC
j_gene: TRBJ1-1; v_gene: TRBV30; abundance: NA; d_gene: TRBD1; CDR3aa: CAWAIDRDTEAFF; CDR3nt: TGTGCCTGGGCCATCGACAGGGACACTGAAGCTTTCTTT
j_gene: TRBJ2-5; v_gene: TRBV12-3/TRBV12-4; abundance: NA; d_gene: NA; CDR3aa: CASSPSGFETQYF; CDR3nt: TGTGCCAGCAGCCCTTCGGGGTTTGAGACCCAGTACTTC
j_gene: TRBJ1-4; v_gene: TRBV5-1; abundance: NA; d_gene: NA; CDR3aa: CASSVQTTNEKLFF; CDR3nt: TGCGCCAGCAGCGTCCAGACAACTAATGAAAAACTGTTTTTT
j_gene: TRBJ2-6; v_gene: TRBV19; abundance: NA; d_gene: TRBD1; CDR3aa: CASTGGRGQVLSGANVLTF; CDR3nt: TGTGCCAGTACCGGTGGACGGGGACAGGTTCTCTCTGGGGCCAACGTCCTGACTTTC
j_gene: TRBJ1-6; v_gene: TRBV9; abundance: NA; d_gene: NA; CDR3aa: CASTRTESSYNSPLHF; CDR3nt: TGTGCCAGCACCCGGACAGAAAGCTCCTATAATTCACCCCTCCACTTT
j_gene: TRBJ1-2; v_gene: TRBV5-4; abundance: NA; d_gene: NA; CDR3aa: CASIIRGSDYGYTF; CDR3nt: TGTGCCAGCATAATAAGGGGGAGTGACTATGGCTACACCTTC
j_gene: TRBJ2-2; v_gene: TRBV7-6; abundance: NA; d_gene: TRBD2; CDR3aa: CASSPLAGGTGELFF; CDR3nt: TGTGCCAGCAGCCCACTAGCGGGAGGGACCGGGGAGCTGTTTTTT
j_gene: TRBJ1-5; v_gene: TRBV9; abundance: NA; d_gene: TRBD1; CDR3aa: CASSAGGERKNQPQHF; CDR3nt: TGTGCCAGCAGCGCAGGGGGCGAGAGAAAGAATCAGCCCCAGCATTTT
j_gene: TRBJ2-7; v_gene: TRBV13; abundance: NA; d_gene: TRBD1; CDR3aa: CASSPSGQGSYEQYF; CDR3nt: TGTGCCAGCAGCCCCTCGGGACAGGGGTCCTACGAGCAGTACTTC